These 8 T cell receptor beta chains share one sample of origin, sequenced in a study of blood T cell repertoires in COVID-19. Produced via immunoSEQ multiplex PCR; TCRdb's table is partial and in-frame only. The profile shows about 40,000 clones, approximately 81% of them singletons. The sample consisted of peripheral blood. The receptor source for this set is a man older than 75 with active or convalescent COVID-19.

The CDR3, as DNA: TGTGCCAGCAGCTGGAGCGGGGGGGCGACGGCAGATACGCAGTATTTT. Its protein product is CASSWSGGATADTQYF. This chain connects TRBV5-4 to TRBJ2-3; 10 positions match TRBD2. Trimming removed 3 bases from V and 4 bases from J; junction bases left unmatched: 8. This CDR3 has 16 residues. Germline CDR1 and CDR2: SGHNT and YYREEE (reference sequence).

The genes are TRBV18 and TRBJ1-2; possible D gene TRBD1, 6 bases. The ends were cut back, 4 bases at V and 8 bases at J, with 17 bases in the middle. CDR1 and CDR2 (germline): KGHSH, LQKENI. This CDR3 is 14 amino acids long. CDR3 bases: TGTGCCAGCTCACAGGACAACAACAGGGACGGCTACACCTTC. Protein: CASSQDNNRDGYTF.

The rearrangement links TRBV5-1 to TRBJ2-7; TRBD1 matches at 7 bases. V trimming: 4 bases; J trimming: 0 bases; junction bases outside the gene matches: 7. In germline, CDR1 is SGHRS, CDR2 YFSETQ. The CDR3 totals 15 residues. The CDR3 bases are TGCGCCAGCAGCACCGGACAGGTAGGCTCCTACGAGCAGTACTTC. This sequence encodes CASSTGQVGSYEQYF.

The chain recombines TRBV15 with TRBJ1-1; D is uncertain. V dropped 4 bases and J dropped 5 bases, with 14 bases sitting between them. This CDR3 comprises 14 residues. Germline CDR1 and CDR2: LNHNV and YYDKDF (reference sequence). The CDR3 loop reads CATSKRERGTEAFF. DNA of the CDR3: TGTGCCACCAGCAAGAGGGAGAGAGGGACTGAAGCTTTCTTT.

V usage is TRBV20-1 and J usage is TRBJ1-6; D is perhaps TRBD1 (5 bases). The CDR3 contains 15 residues. V gave up 3 bases and J gave up 8 bases, with 17 bases separating them. The germline V gene encodes CDR1 DFQATT and CDR2 SNEGSKA (reference sequence). The CDR3 sequence is CSASSSRGEYSPLHF. DNA for the CDR3: TGCAGTGCTAGTTCCTCCCGGGGGGAGTATTCACCCCTCCACTTT.

This clone turned up a few times. This chain connects TRBV25-1 to TRBJ1-1; D is perhaps TRBD1 (6 bases). The CDR3 runs 14 residues. Between the trimmed V and J ends, which lost 4 bases and 2 bases, there was a span of 11 bases. The germline gives CDR1 MGHDK, CDR2 SYGVNS. CDR3 region: CASSGRTANTEAFF. The CDR3 nucleotides are TGTGCCAGCAGTGGGCGGACAGCCAACACTGAAGCTTTCTTT.

Only one count was recorded for this clone. The CDR3 region has the DNA TGTGCCAGTAGCGGGGGGAGGGCTAACACAGATACGCAGTATTTT. Encoded protein: CASSGGRANTDTQYF. The V call is TRBV19, the J call TRBJ2-3; the match to TRBD2 covers 7 bases. The CDR3 spans 15 residues. CDR1 and CDR2 from the germline V gene are LNHDA and SQIVND (reference sequence). Trimming at V came to 6 bases and at J to 2 bases, leaving 8 bases not matched to a gene. The full variable domain, with the rest looked up from reference TRBV19 and TRBJ2-3, is DGGITQSPKYLFRKEGQNVTLSCEQNLNHDAMYWYRQDPGQGLRLIYYSQIVNDFQKGDIAEGYSVSREKKESFPLTVTSAQKNPTAFYLCASSGGRANTDTQYFGPGTRLTVL.

The chain joins TRBV5-1 to TRBJ1-3; a weak D match, TRBD1 (6 bases). Trimming left V 7 bases short and J 0 bases short, with 14 bases between. The CDR3 consists of 15 residues. The V gene's germline CDR1 is SGHRS and CDR2 YFSETQ. In nucleotides, the CDR3 is TGCGCCAGCGCCCCCGGACAGTTCTCTGGAAACACCATATATTTT. It translates to CASAPGQFSGNTIYF. The complete variable domain, with remaining parts taken from reference TRBV5-1 and TRBJ1-3, reads KAGVTQTPRYLIKTRGQQVTLSCSPISGHRSVSWYQQTPGQGLQFLFEYFSETQRNKGNFPGRFSGRQFSNSRSEMNVSTLELGDSALYLCASAPGQFSGNTIYFGEGSWLTVV.